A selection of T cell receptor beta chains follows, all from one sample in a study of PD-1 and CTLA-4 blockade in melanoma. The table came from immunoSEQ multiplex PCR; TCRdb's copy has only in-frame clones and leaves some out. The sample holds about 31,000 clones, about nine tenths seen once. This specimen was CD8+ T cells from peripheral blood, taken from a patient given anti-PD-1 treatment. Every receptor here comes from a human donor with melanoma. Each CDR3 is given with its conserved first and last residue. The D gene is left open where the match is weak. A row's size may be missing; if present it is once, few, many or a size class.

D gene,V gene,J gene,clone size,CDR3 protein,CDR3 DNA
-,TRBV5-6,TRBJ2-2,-,CASIGLTGELFF,TGTGCCAGCATAGGGCTCACCGGGGAGCTGTTTTTT
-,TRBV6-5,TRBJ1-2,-,CATGVFNYGYTF,TGTGCCACTGGGGTTTTTAACTATGGCTACACCTTC
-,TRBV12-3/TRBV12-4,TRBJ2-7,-,CASSFGTVYEQYF,TGTGCCAGCAGTTTCGGGACGGTCTACGAGCAGTACTTC
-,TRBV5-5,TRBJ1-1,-,CASSLFGTENTEAFF,TGTGCCAGCAGCTTGTTCGGGACGGAGAACACTGAAGCTTTCTTT
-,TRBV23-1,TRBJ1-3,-,CASRVSSGNTIYF,TGCGCCAGCAGGGTAAGCTCTGGAAACACCATATATTTT
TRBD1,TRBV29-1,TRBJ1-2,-,CSVGPTGKGYGYTF,TGCAGCGTTGGCCCGACAGGGAAGGGCTATGGCTACACCTTC
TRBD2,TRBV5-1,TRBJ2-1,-,CASSLERGVTSNEQFF,TGCGCCAGCAGCTTGGAACGGGGGGTTACAAGCAATGAGCAGTTCTTC
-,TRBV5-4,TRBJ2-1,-,CASSFDPMGNEQFF,TGTGCCAGCAGCTTCGATCCCATGGGGAATGAGCAGTTCTTC
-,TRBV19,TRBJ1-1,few,CASKIPQGMNTEAFF,TGTGCCAGTAAAATTCCTCAGGGGATGAACACTGAAGCTTTCTTT
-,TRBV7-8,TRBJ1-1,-,CASSLESGGTSSNTEAFF,TGTGCCAGCAGCTTAGAGTCGGGGGGGACCTCCTCGAACACTGAAGCTTTCTTT
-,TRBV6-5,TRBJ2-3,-,CASTGLYTDTQYF,TGTGCCAGCACCGGACTGTACACAGATACGCAGTATTTT
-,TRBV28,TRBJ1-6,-,CASSLSQGFSYNSPLHF,TGTGCCAGCAGTCTCTCACAGGGATTCTCCTATAATTCACCCCTCCACTTT
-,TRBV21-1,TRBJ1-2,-,CASSIPNYGYTF,TGTGCCAGCAGCATACCAAACTATGGCTACACCTTC
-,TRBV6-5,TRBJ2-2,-,CASIGEVPNTGELFF,TGTGCCAGCATCGGCGAGGTACCGAACACCGGGGAGCTGTTTTTT
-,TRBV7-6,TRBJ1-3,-,CASSLNGNTIYF,TGTGCCAGCAGCTTAAACGGAAACACCATATATTTT
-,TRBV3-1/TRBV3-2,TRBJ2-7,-,CASSPTAYEQYF,TGTGCCAGCAGTCCGACAGCCTACGAGCAGTACTTC
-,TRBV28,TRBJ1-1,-,CASSLYPGASAEAFF,TGTGCCAGCAGTTTATACCCGGGGGCAAGCGCTGAAGCTTTCTTT
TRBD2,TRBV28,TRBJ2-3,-,CASSDISGLAGGPDTQYF,TGTGCCAGCAGTGATATCTCGGGACTAGCGGGGGGCCCAGATACGCAGTATTTT
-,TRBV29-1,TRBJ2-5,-,CSVVAASGTQYF,TGCAGCGTTGTTGCAGCAAGCGGGACCCAGTACTTC
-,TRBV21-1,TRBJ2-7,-,CASSTLGRGRYYEQYF,TGTGCCAGCAGCACCCTAGGCAGGGGAAGGTACTACGAGCAGTACTTC
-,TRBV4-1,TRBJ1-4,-,CASSQLRTHEKLFF,TGCGCCAGCAGCCAACTCAGGACGCATGAAAAACTGTTTTTT
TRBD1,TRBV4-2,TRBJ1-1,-,CASSPRTGGGVNTEAFF,TGTGCCAGCAGCCCACGGACAGGGGGAGGCGTGAACACTGAAGCTTTCTTT
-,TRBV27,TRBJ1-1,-,CASSLGQVNTEAFF,TGTGCCAGCAGTTTAGGGCAGGTGAACACTGAAGCTTTCTTT
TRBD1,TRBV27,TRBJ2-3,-,CASSFLGQGSTDTQYF,TGTGCCAGCAGTTTTTTGGGACAGGGGAGCACAGATACGCAGTATTTT
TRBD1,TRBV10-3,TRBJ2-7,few,CAISDEGDSSYEQYF,TGTGCCATCAGTGACGAGGGGGACAGTTCCTACGAGCAGTACTTC
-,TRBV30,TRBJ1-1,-,CAWTWTGSGTEAFF,TGTGCCTGGACTTGGACGGGGAGTGGCACTGAAGCTTTCTTT
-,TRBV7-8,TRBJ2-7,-,CASSLGPLSSYEQYF,TGTGCCAGCAGCTTAGGTCCTCTATCTTCCTACGAGCAGTACTTC
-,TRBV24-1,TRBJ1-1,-,CATSHPGSEAFF,TGTGCCACCAGTCATCCGGGGTCTGAAGCTTTCTTT
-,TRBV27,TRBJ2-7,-,CASSSGTHYEQYF,TGTGCCAGCAGTTCAGGGACTCACTACGAGCAGTACTTC
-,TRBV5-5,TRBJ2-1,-,CASTPRQGGRYEQFF,TGTGCCAGCACCCCTAGGCAGGGGGGTCGTTATGAGCAGTTCTTC
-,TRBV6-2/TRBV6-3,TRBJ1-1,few,CASSPLTNRDYTEAFF,TGTGCCAGCAGTCCCTTGACTAACAGGGACTACACTGAAGCTTTCTTT
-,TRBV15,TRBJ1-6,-,CATSSDGFYSPLHF,TGTGCCACCAGCAGCGACGGGTTCTATTCACCCCTCCACTTT
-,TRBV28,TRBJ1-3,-,CASSSGVLAGNTIYF,TGTGCCAGCAGTTCAGGGGTGTTGGCTGGAAACACCATATATTTT
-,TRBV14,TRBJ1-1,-,CASSQDGAGDTEAFF,TGTGCCAGCAGCCAAGATGGAGCAGGGGACACTGAAGCTTTCTTT
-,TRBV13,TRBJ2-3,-,CASSLLAADTQYF,TGTGCCAGCAGCCTTTTGGCGGCAGATACGCAGTATTTT
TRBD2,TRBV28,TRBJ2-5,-,CASSLIAGAGETQYF,TGTGCCAGCAGCCTAATAGCGGGGGCCGGAGAGACCCAGTACTTC
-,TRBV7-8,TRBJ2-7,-,CASSFKGGGNEQYF,TGTGCCAGCAGCTTTAAAGGTGGTGGGAACGAGCAGTACTTC
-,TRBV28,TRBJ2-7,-,CASSQSSEQYF,TGTGCCAGCAGCCAATCTAGTGAGCAGTACTTC
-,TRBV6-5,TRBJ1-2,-,CASSPDGDYGYTF,TGTGCCAGCAGCCCGGACGGCGACTATGGCTACACCTTC
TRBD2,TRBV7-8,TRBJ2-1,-,CASSRSSGGAEQFF,TGTGCCAGCAGTCGATCTAGCGGGGGGGCTGAGCAGTTCTTC